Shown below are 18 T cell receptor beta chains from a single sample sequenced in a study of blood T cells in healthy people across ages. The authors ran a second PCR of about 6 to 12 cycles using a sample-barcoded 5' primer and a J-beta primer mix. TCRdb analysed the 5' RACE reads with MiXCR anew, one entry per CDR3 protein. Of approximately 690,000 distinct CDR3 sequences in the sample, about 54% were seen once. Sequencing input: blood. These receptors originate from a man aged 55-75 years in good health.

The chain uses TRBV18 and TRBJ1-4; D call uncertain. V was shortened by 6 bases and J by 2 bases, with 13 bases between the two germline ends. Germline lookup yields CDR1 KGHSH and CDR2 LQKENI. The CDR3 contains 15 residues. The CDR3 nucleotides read TGTGCCAGCTCGTCCCAGACGGGTACTAATGAAAAACTGTTTTTT. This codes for CASSSQTGTNEKLFF.

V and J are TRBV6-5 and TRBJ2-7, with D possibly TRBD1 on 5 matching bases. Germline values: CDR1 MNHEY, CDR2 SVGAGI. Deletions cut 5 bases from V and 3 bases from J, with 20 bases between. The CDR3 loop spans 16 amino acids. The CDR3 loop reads CASSPTFGRAYYEQYF. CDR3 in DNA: TGTGCCAGCAGTCCGACGTTTGGCAGGGCTTACTACGAGCAGTACTTC.

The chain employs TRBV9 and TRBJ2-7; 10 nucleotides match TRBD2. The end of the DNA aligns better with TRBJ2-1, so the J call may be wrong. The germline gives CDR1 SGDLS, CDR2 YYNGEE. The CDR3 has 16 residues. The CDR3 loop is CASSPRGAGGGSEQFF. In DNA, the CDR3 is TGTGCCAGCAGTCCTCGTGGAGCGGGGGGGGGAAGTGAGCAGTTCTTC.

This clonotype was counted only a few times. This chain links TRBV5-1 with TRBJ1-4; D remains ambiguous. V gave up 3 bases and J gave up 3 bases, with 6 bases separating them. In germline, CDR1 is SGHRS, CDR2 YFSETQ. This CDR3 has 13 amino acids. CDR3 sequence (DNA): TGCGCCAGCAGCTGGGCCTCTAATGAAAAACTGTTTTTT. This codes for CASSWASNEKLFF.

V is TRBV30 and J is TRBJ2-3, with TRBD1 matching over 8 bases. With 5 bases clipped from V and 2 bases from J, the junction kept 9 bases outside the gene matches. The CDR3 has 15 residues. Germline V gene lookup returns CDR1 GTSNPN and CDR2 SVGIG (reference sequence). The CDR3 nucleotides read TGTGCCTGGTCCCCCGGGACAGGCTTCACAGATACGCAGTATTTT. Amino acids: CAWSPGTGFTDTQYF.

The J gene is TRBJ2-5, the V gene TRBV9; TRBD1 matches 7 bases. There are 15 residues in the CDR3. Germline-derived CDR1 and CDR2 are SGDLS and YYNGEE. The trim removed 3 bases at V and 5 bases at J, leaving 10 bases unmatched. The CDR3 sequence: CASSATGIESETQYF. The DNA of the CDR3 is TGTGCCAGCAGCGCGACAGGGATTGAGAGTGAGACCCAGTACTTC.

In nucleotides, the CDR3 is TGTGCCAGCTCACCACCGAACAGTCCCTACGAGCAGTACTTC. It translates to CASSPPNSPYEQYF. The chain employs TRBV18 and TRBJ2-7, with D unresolved. The germline CDR1 and CDR2 sequences are KGHSH and LQKENI. V lost 0 bases and J 2 bases, leaving 8 bases between the germline ends. The CDR3 runs 14 residues.

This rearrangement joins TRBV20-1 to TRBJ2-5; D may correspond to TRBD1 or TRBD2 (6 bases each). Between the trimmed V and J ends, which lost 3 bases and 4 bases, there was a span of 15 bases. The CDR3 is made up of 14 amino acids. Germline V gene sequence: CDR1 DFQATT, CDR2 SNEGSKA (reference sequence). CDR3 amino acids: CSASGGGPGETQYF. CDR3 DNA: TGCAGTGCTAGTGGTGGGGGGCCCGGAGAGACCCAGTACTTC.

The CDR3 loop reads CSAMDPGANVLTF. The CDR3 DNA reads as TGCAGTGCTATGGACCCTGGGGCCAACGTCCTGACTTTC. The chain combines TRBV20-1 with TRBJ2-6; D gene ambiguous. CDR1 and CDR2 (germline): DFQATT, SNEGSKA (reference sequence). The CDR3 spans 13 residues. Between the trimmed V and J ends, which lost 4 bases and 2 bases, there was a span of 6 bases.

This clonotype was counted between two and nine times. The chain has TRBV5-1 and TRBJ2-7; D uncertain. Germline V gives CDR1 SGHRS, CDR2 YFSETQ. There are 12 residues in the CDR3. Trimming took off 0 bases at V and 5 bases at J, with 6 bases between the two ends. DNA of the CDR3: TGCGCCAGCAGCTTGGTGGCGGACGAGCAGTACTTC. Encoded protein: CASSLVADEQYF.

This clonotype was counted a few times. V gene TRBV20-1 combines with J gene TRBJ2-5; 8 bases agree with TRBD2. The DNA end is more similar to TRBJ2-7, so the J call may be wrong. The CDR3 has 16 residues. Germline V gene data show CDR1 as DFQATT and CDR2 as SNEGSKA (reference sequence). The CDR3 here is CSARAFLSGGGDEQYF. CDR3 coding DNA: TGCAGTGCTAGAGCTTTCCTCAGCGGGGGCGGCGACGAGCAGTACTTC.

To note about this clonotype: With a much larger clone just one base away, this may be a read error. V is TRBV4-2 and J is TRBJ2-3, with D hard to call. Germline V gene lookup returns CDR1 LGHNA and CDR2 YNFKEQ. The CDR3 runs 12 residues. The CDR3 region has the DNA TGTGCCAGCATCCAAGGAGAAGATACGCAGTATTTT. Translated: CASIQGEDTQYF.

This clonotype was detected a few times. CDR3 in amino acids: CASSAGTVYNEQFF. Written as DNA, the CDR3 is TGCGCCAGCAGCGCGGGGACAGTTTACAATGAGCAGTTCTTC. V is TRBV5-1 and J is TRBJ2-1, with D possibly TRBD1 on 7 matching bases. Germline assignment: CDR1 SGHRS and CDR2 YFSETQ. The length of the CDR3 is 14 residues. The ends were cut back, 4 bases at V and 4 bases at J, with 12 bases in the middle.

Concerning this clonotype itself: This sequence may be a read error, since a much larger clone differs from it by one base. CDR3 amino acids: CASSQGFGNEQYF. In DNA form, the CDR3 reads TGCGCCAGCAGCCAAGGGTTCGGCAATGAGCAGTACTTC. This chain connects TRBV4-1 to TRBJ2-7; D is uncertain. This CDR3 contains 13 residues. Per germline, CDR1 MGHRA and CDR2 YSYEKL. V was clipped by 1 base and J by 7 bases, with 11 bases between them.

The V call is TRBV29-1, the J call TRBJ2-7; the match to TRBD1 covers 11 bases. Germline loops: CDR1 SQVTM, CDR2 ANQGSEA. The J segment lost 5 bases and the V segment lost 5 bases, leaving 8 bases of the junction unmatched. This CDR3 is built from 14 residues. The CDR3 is CSVRGDRGLHEQYF. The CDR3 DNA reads TGCAGCGTTAGAGGGGACAGGGGGTTGCACGAGCAGTACTTC.

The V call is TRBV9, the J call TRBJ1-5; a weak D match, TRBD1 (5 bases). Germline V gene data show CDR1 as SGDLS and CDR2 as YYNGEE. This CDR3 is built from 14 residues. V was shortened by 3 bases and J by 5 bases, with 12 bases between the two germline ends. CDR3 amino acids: CASSAQGGDQPQHF. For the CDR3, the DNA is TGTGCCAGCAGCGCTCAGGGAGGGGATCAGCCCCAGCATTTT.

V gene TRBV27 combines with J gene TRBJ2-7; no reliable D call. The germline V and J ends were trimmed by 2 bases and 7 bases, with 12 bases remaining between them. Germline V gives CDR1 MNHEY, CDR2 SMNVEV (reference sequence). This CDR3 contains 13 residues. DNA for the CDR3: TGTGCCAGCAGTTTAGACCATTACAATGAGCAGTACTTC. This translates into CASSLDHYNEQYF.

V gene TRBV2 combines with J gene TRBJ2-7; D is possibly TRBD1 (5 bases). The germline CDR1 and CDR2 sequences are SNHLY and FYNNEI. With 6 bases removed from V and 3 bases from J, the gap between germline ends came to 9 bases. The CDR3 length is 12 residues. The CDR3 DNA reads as TGTGCCAGCAGGTGGACACACTACGAGCAGTACTTC. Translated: CASRWTHYEQYF.